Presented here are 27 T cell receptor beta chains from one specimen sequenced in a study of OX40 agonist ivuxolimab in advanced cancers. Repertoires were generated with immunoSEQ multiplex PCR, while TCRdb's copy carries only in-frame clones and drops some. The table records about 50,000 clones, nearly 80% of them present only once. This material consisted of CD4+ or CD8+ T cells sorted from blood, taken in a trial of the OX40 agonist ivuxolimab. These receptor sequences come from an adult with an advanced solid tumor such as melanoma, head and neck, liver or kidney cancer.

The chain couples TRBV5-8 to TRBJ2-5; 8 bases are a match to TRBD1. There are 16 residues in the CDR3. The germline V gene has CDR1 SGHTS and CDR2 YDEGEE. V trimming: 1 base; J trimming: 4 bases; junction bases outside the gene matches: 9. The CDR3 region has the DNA TGTGCCAGCAGCTTGCATTCGACAGGGGTAGTAGAGACCCAGTACTTC. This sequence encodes CASSLHSTGVVETQYF.

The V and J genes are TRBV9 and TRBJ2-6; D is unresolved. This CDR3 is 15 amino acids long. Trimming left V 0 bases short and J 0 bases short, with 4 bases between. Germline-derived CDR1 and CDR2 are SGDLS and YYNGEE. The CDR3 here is CASSVDVSGANVLTF. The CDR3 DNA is TGTGCCAGCAGCGTAGATGTCTCTGGGGCCAACGTCCTGACTTTC.

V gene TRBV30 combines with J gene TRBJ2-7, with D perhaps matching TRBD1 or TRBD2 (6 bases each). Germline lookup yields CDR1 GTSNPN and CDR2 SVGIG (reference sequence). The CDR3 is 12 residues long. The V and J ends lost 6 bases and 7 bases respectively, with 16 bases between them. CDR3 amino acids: CACWGPAGEQYF. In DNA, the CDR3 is TGTGCCTGTTGGGGGCCTGCGGGGGAGCAGTACTTC.

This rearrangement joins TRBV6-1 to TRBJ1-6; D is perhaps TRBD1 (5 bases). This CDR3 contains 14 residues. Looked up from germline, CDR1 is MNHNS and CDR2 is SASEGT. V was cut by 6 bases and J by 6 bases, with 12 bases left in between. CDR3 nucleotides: TGTGCCAGCAGATCAACAGGACTTAATTCACCCCTCCACTTT. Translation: CASRSTGLNSPLHF.

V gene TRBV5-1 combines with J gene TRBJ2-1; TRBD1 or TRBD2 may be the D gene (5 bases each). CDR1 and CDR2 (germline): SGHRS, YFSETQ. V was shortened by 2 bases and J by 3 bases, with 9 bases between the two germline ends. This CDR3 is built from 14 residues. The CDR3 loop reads CASSFGGDYNEQFF. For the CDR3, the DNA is TGCGCCAGCAGCTTTGGGGGAGACTACAATGAGCAGTTCTTC.

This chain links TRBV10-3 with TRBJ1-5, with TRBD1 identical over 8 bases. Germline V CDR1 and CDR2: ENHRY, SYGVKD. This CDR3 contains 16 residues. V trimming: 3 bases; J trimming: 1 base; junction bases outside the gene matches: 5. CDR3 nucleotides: TGTGCCATCAGTGACTGGACAGGGTCGAGCAATCAGCCCCAGCATTTT. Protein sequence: CAISDWTGSSNQPQHF.

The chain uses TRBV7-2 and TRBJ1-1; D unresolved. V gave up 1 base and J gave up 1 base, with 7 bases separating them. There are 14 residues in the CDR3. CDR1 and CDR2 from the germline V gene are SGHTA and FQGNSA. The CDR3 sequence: CASSLGWGNTEAFF. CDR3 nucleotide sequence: TGTGCCAGCAGCTTAGGGTGGGGGAACACTGAAGCTTTCTTT.

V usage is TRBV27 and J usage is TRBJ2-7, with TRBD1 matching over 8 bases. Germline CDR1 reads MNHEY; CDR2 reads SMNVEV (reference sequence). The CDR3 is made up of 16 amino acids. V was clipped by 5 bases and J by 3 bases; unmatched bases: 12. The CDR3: CASSTKDRGPVYEQYF. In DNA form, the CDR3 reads TGTGCCAGCAGTACCAAAGACAGGGGACCAGTCTACGAGCAGTACTTC.

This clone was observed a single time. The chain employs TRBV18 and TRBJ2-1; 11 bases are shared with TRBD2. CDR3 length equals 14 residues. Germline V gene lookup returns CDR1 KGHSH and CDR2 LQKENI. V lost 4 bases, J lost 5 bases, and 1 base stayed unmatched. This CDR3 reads CASSRLAGNNEQFF. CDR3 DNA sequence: TGTGCCAGCTCACGACTAGCGGGAAACAATGAGCAGTTCTTC.

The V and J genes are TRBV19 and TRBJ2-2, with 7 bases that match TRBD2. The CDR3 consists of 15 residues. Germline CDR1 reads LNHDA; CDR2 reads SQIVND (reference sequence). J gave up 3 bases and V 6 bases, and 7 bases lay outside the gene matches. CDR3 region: CASSSRGDDTGELFF. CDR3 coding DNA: TGTGCCAGTAGCTCCCGGGGGGACGACACCGGGGAGCTGTTTTTT.

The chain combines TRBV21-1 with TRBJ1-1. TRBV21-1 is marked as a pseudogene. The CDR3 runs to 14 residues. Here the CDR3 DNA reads TGTGCCAGCAGCAAAGGCAGGGGAGGCACTGAAGCTTTCTTT. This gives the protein CASSKGRGGTEAFF.

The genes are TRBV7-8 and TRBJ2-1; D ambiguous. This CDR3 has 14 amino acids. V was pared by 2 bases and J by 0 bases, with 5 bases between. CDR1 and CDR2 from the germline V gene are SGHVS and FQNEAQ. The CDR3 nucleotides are TGTGCCAGCAGCTTAAGAAGCTCCTACAATGAGCAGTTCTTC. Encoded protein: CASSLRSSYNEQFF.

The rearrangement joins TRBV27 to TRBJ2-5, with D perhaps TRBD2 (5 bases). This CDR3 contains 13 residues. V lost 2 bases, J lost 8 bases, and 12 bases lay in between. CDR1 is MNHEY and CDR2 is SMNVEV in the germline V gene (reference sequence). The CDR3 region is CASSLEGSLTQYF. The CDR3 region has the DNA TGTGCCAGCAGTTTAGAGGGATCGTTAACCCAGTACTTC.

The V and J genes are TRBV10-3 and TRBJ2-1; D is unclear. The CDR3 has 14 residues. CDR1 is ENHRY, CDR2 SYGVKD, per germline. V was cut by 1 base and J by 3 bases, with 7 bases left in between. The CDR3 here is CAISEFGFYNEQFF. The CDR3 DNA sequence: TGTGCCATCAGTGAGTTCGGTTTCTACAATGAGCAGTTCTTC.

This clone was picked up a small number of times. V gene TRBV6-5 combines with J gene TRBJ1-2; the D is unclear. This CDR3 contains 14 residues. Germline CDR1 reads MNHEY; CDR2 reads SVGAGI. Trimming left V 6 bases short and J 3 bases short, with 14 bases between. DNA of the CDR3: TGTGCCAGCAGGCTATTTCAGTCCCACTATGGCTACACCTTC. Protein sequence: CASRLFQSHYGYTF.

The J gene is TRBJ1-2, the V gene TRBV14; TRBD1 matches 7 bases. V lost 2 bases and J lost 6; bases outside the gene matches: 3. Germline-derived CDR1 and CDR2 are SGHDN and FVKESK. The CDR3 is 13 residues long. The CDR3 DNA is TGTGCCAGCAGCCAAACGAGGGGGCATGGCTACACCTTC. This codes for CASSQTRGHGYTF.

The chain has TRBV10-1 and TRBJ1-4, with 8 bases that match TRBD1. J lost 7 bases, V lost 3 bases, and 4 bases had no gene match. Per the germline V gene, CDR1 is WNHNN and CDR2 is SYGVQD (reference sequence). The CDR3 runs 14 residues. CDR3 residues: CASSESGGGEKLFF. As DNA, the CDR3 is TGCGCCAGCAGTGAATCAGGGGGCGGTGAAAAACTGTTTTTT.

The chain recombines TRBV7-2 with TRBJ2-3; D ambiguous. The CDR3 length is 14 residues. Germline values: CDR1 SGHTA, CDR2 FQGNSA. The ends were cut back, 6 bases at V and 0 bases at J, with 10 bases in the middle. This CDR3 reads CASRPYFSTDTQYF. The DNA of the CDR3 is TGTGCCAGCAGACCTTACTTTAGCACAGATACGCAGTATTTT.

As DNA, the CDR3 is TGTGCCAGCAGTGAACAGGGGGCAGGATACGAGCAGTACTTC. Its protein product is CASSEQGAGYEQYF. The V and J genes are TRBV6-1 and TRBJ2-7, with 8 bases aligning to TRBD1. CDR3 length: 14 amino acids. Germline CDR1 MNHNS, CDR2 SASEGT. V dropped 2 bases and J dropped 4; count of bases not matched to a gene: 4.

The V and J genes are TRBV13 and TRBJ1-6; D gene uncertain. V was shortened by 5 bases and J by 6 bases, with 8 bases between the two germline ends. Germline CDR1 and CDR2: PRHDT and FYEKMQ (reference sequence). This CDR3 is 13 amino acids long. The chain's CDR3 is CASSLRVNSPLHF. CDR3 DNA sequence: TGTGCCAGCAGCCTACGAGTTAATTCACCCCTCCACTTT.

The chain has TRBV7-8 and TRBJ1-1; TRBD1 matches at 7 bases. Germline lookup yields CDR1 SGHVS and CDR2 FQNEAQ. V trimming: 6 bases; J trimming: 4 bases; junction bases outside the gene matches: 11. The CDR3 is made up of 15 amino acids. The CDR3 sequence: CASSIQGSRGTEAFF. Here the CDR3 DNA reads TGTGCCAGCAGTATACAGGGGTCGAGGGGCACTGAAGCTTTCTTT.

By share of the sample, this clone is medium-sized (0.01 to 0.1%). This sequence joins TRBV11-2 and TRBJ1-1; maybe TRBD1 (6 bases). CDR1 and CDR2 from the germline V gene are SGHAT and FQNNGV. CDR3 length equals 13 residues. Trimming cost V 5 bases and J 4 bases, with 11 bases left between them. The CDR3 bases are TGTGCCAGCAGCGAACAGGGTGGCACTGAAGCTTTCTTT. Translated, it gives CASSEQGGTEAFF.

The CDR3 DNA sequence: TGTGCCAGCAGCTTAGTCACCGGGGGGGCCTACGGGGAGCTGTTTTTT. Translating it yields CASSLVTGGAYGELFF. The V and J genes are TRBV11-2 and TRBJ2-2; TRBD2 matches at 8 bases. The CDR3 is 16 amino acids. Germline V lookup: CDR1 SGHAT, CDR2 FQNNGV. Unmatched junction bases numbered 8, after V lost 1 base and J lost 7 bases.

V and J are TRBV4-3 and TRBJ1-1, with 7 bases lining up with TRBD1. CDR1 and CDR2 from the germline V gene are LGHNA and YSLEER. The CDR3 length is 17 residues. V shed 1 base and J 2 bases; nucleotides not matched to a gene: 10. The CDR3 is CASSQGRAGGANTEAFF. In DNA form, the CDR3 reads TGCGCCAGCAGCCAAGGGAGGGCAGGGGGTGCTAACACTGAAGCTTTCTTT.

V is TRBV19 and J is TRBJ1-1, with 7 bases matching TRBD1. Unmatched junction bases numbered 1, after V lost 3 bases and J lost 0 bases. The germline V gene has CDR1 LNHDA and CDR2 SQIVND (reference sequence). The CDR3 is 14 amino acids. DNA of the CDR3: TGTGCCAGTAGTATGGGACAGCTGAACACTGAAGCTTTCTTT. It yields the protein CASSMGQLNTEAFF.

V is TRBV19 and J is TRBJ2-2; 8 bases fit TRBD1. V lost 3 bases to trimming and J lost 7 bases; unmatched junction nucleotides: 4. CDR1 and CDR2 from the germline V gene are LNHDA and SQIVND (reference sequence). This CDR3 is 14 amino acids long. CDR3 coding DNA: TGTGCCAGTAGTATCCGGACAGGGAACGGGGAGCTGTTTTTT. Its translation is CASSIRTGNGELFF.

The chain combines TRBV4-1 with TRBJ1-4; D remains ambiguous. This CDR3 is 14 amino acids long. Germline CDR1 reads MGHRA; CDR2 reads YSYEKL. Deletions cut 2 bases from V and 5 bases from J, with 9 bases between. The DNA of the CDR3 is TGCGCCAGCAGCCAACCCACACCGAATGAAAAACTGTTTTTT. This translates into CASSQPTPNEKLFF.